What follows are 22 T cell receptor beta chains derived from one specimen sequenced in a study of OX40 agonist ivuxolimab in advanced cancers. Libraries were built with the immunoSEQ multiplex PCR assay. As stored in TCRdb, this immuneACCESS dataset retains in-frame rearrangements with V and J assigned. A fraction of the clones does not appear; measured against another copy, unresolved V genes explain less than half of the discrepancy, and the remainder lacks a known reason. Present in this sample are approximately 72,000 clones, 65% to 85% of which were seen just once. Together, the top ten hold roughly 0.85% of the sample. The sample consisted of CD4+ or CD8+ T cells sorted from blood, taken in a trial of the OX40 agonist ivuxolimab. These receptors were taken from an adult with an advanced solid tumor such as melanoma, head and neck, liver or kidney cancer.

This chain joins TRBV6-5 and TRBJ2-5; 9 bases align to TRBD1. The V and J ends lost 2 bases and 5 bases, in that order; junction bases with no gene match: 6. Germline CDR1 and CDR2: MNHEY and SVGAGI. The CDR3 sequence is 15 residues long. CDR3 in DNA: TGTGCCAGCAGTTACGACAGGGGGGGATTGGAGACCCAGTACTTC. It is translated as CASSYDRGGLETQYF.

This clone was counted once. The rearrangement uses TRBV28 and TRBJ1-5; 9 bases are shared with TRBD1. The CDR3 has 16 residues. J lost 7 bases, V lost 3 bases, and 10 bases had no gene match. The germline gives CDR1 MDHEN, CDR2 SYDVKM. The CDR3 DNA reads TGTGCCAGCAGTTTTCCTCGACAGGGGGGTCGGCAGCCCCAGCATTTT. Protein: CASSFPRQGGRQPQHF. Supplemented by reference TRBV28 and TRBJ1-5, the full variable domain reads DVKVTQSSRYLVKRTGEKVFLECVQDMDHENMFWYRQDPGLGLRLIYFSYDVKMKEKGDIPEGYSVSREKKERFSLILESASTNQTSMYLCASSFPRQGGRQPQHFGDGTRLSIL.

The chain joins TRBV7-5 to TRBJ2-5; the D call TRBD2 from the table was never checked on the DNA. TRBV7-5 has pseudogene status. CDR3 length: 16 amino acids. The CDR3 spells CVRSLCLAGGVETQYF. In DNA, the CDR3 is TGTGTCAGAAGCTTATGCTTAGCGGGAGGGGTAGAGACCCAGTACTTC.

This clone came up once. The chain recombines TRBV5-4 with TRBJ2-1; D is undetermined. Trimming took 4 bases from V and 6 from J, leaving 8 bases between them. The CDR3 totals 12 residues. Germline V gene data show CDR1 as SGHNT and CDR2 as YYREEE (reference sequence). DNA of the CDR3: TGTGCCAGCAGCCAACCAGGCAATGAGCAGTTCTTC. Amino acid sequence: CASSQPGNEQFF.

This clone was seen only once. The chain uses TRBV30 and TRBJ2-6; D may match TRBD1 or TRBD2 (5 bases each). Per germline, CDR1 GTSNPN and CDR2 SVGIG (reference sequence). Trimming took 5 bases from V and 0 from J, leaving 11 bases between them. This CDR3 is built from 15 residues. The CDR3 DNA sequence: TGTGCCTGGTGCAAGGGGAGCTCTGGGGCCAACGTCCTGACTTTC. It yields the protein CAWCKGSSGANVLTF.

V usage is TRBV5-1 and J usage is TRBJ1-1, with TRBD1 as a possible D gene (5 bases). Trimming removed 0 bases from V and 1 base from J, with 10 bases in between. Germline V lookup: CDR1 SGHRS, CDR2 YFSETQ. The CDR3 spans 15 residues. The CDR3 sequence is CASSLGGPRNTEAFF. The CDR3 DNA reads TGCGCCAGCAGCTTGGGGGGCCCCAGGAACACTGAAGCTTTCTTT.

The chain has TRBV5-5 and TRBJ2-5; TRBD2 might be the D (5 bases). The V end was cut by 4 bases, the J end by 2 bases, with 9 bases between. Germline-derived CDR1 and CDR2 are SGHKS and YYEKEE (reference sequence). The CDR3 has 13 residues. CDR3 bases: TGTGCCAGCAGCCCCGGGGATCAAGAGACCCAGTACTTC. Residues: CASSPGDQETQYF.

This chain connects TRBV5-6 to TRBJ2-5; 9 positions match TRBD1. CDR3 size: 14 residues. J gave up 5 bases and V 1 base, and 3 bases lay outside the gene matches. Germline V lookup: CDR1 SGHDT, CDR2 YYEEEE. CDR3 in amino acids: CASSLSGTGETQYF. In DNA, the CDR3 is TGTGCCAGCAGCTTGAGTGGGACAGGGGAGACCCAGTACTTC.

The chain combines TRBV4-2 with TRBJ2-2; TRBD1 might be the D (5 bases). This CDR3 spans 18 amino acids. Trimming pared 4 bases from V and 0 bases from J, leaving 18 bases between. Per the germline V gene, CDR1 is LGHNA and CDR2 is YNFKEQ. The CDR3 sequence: CASSPPPLQGTNTGELFF. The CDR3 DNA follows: TGTGCCAGCAGCCCTCCCCCTTTGCAGGGTACGAACACCGGGGAGCTGTTTTTT.

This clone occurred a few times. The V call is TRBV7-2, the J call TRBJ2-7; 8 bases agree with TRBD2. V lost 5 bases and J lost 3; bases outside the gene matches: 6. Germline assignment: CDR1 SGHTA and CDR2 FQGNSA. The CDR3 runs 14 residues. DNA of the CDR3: TGTGCCAGCAGCCGGACTAGCCTAAACTACGAGCAGTACTTC. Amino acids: CASSRTSLNYEQYF.

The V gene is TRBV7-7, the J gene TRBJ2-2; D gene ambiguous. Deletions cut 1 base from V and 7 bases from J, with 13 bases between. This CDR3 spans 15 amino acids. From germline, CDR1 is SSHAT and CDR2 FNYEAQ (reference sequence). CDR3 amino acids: CASSLGRPPVGELFF. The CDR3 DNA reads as TGTGCCAGCAGCTTAGGACGGCCCCCGGTCGGGGAGCTGTTTTTT.

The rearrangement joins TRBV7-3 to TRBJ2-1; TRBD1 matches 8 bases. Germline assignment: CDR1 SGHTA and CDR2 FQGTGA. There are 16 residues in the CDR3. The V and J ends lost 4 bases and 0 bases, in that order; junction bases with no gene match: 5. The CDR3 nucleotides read TGTGCCAGCAGCTCTAATCAGGGGGCCTCCTACAATGAGCAGTTCTTC. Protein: CASSSNQGASYNEQFF.

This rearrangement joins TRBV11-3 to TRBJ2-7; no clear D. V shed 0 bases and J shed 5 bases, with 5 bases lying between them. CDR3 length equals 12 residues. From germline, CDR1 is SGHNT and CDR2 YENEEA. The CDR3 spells CASSLDHNEQYF. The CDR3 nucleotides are TGTGCCAGCAGCTTAGATCACAACGAGCAGTACTTC.

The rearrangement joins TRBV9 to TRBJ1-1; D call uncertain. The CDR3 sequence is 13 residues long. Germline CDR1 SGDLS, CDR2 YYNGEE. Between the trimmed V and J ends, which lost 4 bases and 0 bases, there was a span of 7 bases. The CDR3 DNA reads TGTGCCAGCAGCCTACGCCTGAACACTGAAGCTTTCTTT. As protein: CASSLRLNTEAFF.

The CDR3 nucleotides read TGTGCCAGCAGCCGCCTCCCGGGACAGGGGGTTGCTGAGCAGTTCTTC. This gives the protein CASSRLPGQGVAEQFF. The J gene is TRBJ2-1, the V gene TRBV7-9; 11 nucleotides align to TRBD1. Germline trimming cut 5 bases from V and 9 bases from J; bases unmatched to any gene: 12. The CDR3 extends over 16 amino acids. Looked up from germline, CDR1 is SEHNR and CDR2 is FQNEAQ (reference sequence).

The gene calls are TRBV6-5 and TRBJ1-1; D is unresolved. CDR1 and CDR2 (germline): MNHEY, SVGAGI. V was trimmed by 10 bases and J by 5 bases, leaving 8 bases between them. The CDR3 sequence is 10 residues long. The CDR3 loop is CATLWTEAFF. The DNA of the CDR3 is TGTGCCACCCTATGGACTGAAGCTTTCTTT.

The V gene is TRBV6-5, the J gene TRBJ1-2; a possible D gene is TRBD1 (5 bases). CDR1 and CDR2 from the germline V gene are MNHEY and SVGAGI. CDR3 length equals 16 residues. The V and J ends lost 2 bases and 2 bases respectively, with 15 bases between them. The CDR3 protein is CASSYGGETTNYGYTF. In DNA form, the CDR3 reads TGTGCCAGCAGTTACGGGGGAGAGACAACCAACTATGGCTACACCTTC.

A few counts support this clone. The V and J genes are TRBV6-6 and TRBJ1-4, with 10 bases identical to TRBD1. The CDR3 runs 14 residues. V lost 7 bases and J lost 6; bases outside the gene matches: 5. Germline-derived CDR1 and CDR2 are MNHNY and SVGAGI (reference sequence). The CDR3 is CASKPGQGYEKLFF. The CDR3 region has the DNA TGTGCCAGCAAACCGGGACAGGGGTATGAAAAACTGTTTTTT.

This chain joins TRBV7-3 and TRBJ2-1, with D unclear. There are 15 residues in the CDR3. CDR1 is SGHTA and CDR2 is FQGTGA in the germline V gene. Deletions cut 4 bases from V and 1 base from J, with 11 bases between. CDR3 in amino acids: CASSYQASSYNEQFF. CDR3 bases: TGTGCCAGCAGCTATCAGGCGAGTTCCTACAATGAGCAGTTCTTC. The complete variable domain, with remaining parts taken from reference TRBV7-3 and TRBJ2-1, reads GAGVSQTPSNKVTEKGKYVELRCDPISGHTALYWYRQSLGQGPEFLIYFQGTGAADDSGLPNDRFFAVRPEGSVSTLKIQRTERGDSAVYLCASSYQASSYNEQFFGPGTRLTVL.

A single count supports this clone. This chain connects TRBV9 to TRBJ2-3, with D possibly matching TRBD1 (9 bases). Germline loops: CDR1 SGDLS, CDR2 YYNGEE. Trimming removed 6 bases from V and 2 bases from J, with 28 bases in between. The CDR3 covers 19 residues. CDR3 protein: CASTADRGVAGLVTDTQYF. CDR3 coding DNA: TGTGCCAGCACCGCAGACAGGGGGGTAGCGGGATTGGTCACAGATACGCAGTATTTT.

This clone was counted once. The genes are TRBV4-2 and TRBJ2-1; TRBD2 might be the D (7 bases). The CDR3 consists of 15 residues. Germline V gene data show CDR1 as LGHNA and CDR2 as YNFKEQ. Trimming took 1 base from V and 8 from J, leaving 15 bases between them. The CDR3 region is CASSQAAGRGDEQFF. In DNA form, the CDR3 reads TGTGCCAGCAGCCAAGCGGCGGGGAGGGGGGATGAGCAGTTCTTC.

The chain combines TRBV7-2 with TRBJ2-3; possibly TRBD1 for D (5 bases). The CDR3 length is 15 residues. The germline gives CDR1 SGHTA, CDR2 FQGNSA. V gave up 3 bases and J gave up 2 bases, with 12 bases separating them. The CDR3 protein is CASSLRTTLTDTQYF. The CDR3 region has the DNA TGTGCCAGCAGCTTGCGGACAACCCTCACAGATACGCAGTATTTT.